The 25 T cell receptor beta chains given below trace back to one sample, sequenced in a study of blood T cell repertoires in COVID-19. The method was immunoSEQ multiplex PCR; TCRdb's version includes in-frame clones alone and lacks a portion of them. The profile covers 140,000 to 150,000 clones, with approximately 88% appearing a single time and 1.5% to 2% taken by the ten largest. Source material: peripheral blood. All receptors derive from a man in his 70s with acute or convalescent COVID-19.

The chain has TRBV6-4 and TRBJ2-7, with 9 bases matching TRBD2. The CDR3 loop spans 14 amino acids. V shed 4 bases and J 12 bases; nucleotides not matched to a gene: 13. Germline-derived CDR1 and CDR2 are MRHNA and SNTAGT. The CDR3 here is CASSVSAGGGLRYF. The CDR3 nucleotides read TGTGCCAGCAGTGTCTCTGCGGGAGGGGGATTGAGGTACTTC.

This chain uses TRBV2 with TRBJ2-7; D is unresolved. Germline CDR1 and CDR2: SNHLY and FYNNEI. The ends were cut back, 2 bases at V and 0 bases at J, with 11 bases in the middle. CDR3 length equals 15 residues. For the CDR3, the DNA is TGTGCCAGCAGTGAATCCCCCAGAAGCTCCTACGAGCAGTACTTC. It specifies CASSESPRSSYEQYF.

The genes are TRBV4-1 and TRBJ2-3; 15 nucleotides match TRBD2. Losses at the gene ends were 1 base for V and 6 bases for J; bases not matched to a gene: 5. This CDR3 comprises 17 residues. Per germline, CDR1 MGHRA and CDR2 YSYEKL. CDR3 sequence (DNA): TGCGCCAGCAGCCAAGGGACTAGCGGGGGGGCATACGATACGCAGTATTTT. Amino acids: CASSQGTSGGAYDTQYF.

The CDR3 DNA reads as TGTGCCAGCAGCCTAGCGGGGGGGCTGGTAACAGATACGCAGTATTTT. Translation gives CASSLAGGLVTDTQYF. The chain has TRBV14 and TRBJ2-3; the match to TRBD2 covers 11 bases. The CDR3 consists of 16 residues. From germline, CDR1 is SGHDN and CDR2 FVKESK. Trimming removed 4 bases from V and 3 bases from J; junction bases left unmatched: 6.

The chain employs TRBV5-4 and TRBJ2-6, with 8 bases that match TRBD1. This CDR3 has 17 amino acids. The trim removed 4 bases at V and 2 bases at J, leaving 8 bases unmatched. Per the germline V gene, CDR1 is SGHNT and CDR2 is YYREEE (reference sequence). The CDR3 nucleotides are TGTGCCAGCAGCCCAGGGGGCCCCAGGACTGGGGCCAACGTCCTGACTTTC. This sequence encodes CASSPGGPRTGANVLTF.

This rearrangement joins TRBV11-2 to TRBJ1-1; D is possibly TRBD1 (6 bases). The CDR3 has 12 residues. Per the germline V gene, CDR1 is SGHAT and CDR2 is FQNNGV. The V end was cut by 6 bases, the J end by 5 bases, with 10 bases between. The CDR3 loop is CASSHGTTEAFF. As DNA, the CDR3 is TGTGCCAGCAGTCACGGGACAACTGAAGCTTTCTTT.

The V and J genes are TRBV27 and TRBJ2-5; TRBD1 agrees at 8 bases. The CDR3 sequence is 15 residues long. Trimming took 4 bases from V and 1 from J; bases not matched to a gene: 5. Looked up from germline, CDR1 is MNHEY and CDR2 is SMNVEV (reference sequence). Written as DNA, the CDR3 is TGTGCCAGCAGTTCCGGTCAGGGGGCCCAAGAGACCCAGTACTTC. Amino acid sequence: CASSSGQGAQETQYF.

V usage is TRBV6-5 and J usage is TRBJ1-1, with 8 bases matching TRBD1. The CDR3 covers 14 residues. Germline-derived CDR1 and CDR2 are MNHEY and SVGAGI. Losses at the gene ends were 6 bases for V and 2 bases for J; bases not matched to a gene: 5. CDR3 DNA: TGTGCCAGCAGCCCCGGACAGGGAAACACTGAAGCTTTCTTT. Translating it yields CASSPGQGNTEAFF.

V and J are TRBV9 and TRBJ2-3; the match to TRBD2 covers 12 bases. V shed 3 bases and J 1 base; nucleotides not matched to a gene: 3. CDR1 is SGDLS, CDR2 YYNGEE, per germline. This CDR3 comprises 16 residues. The CDR3 DNA is TGTGCCAGCAGCGCCCGACTAGCGGGGGGCACAGATACGCAGTATTTT. Translated, it gives CASSARLAGGTDTQYF.

This clone was seen only once. This chain uses TRBV28 with TRBJ2-7; TRBD2 matches at 8 bases. In germline, CDR1 is MDHEN, CDR2 SYDVKM. The CDR3 runs 15 residues. J gave up 6 bases and V 7 bases, and 14 bases lay outside the gene matches. The chain's CDR3 is CASTGASGSSGEQYF. CDR3 in DNA: TGTGCCAGCACAGGCGCTAGCGGGTCCTCGGGCGAGCAGTACTTC.

The rearrangement links TRBV6-5 to TRBJ1-2; possibly TRBD1 for D (6 bases). V lost 7 bases and J 7 bases, leaving 22 bases between the germline ends. Per the germline V gene, CDR1 is MNHEY and CDR2 is SVGAGI. This CDR3 is built from 15 residues. In DNA, the CDR3 is TGTGCCAGCACCCTAAGGGCTAGACAGGTCCGTGGCTACACCTTC. Its protein is CASTLRARQVRGYTF.

V and J are TRBV12-2 and TRBJ1-6. TRBV12-2 is deemed a pseudogene. CDR3 length: 13 residues. The CDR3 nucleotides are TGTGCAAGTCGCTTAGCGCGGGAGTCACCCCTCCACTTT. The encoded protein is CASRLARESPLHF.

The chain recombines TRBV3-1 (or the pseudogene TRBV3-2) with TRBJ2-5; TRBD2 might be the D (5 bases). Germline CDR1 reads LGHDT; CDR2 reads YNNKEL (reference sequence). V was shortened by 1 base and J by 2 bases, with 14 bases between the two germline ends. CDR3 size: 16 residues. In DNA, the CDR3 is TGTGCCAGCAGCCAAGGGCCAGCGGCATCACAAGAGACCCAGTACTTC. This encodes CASSQGPAASQETQYF.

The CDR3 here is CASSQTPTSSYEQYF. The DNA of the CDR3 is TGTGCCAGCAGCCAAACCCCGACTAGCTCCTACGAGCAGTACTTC. The rearrangement joins TRBV27 to TRBJ2-7; D may be TRBD2 (6 bases). The CDR3 is made up of 15 amino acids. V was pared by 6 bases and J by 0 bases, with 15 bases between. The V gene's germline CDR1 is MNHEY and CDR2 SMNVEV (reference sequence).

The chain couples TRBV11-1 to TRBJ2-4, with TRBD1 matching over 11 bases. This CDR3 is 15 amino acids long. With 5 bases clipped from V and 7 bases from J, the junction kept 7 bases outside the gene matches. Germline V lookup: CDR1 SGHAT, CDR2 FQDESV (reference sequence). CDR3: CASSEPGQGGNIQYF. CDR3 sequence (DNA): TGTGCCAGCAGCGAACCGGGACAGGGGGGGAACATTCAGTACTTC.

The V and J genes are TRBV27 and TRBJ1-1; a weak D match, TRBD1 (5 bases). Trimming left V 8 bases short and J 8 bases short, with 21 bases between. The CDR3 runs 14 residues. Germline V CDR1 and CDR2: MNHEY, SMNVEV (reference sequence). The CDR3 loop is CASLPGEGRREAFF. The CDR3 DNA reads as TGTGCCAGCCTCCCGGGGGAAGGCCGCCGAGAAGCTTTCTTT.

V usage is TRBV30 and J usage is TRBJ2-5, with D tentatively TRBD2 (5 bases). The CDR3 runs 14 residues. Per germline, CDR1 GTSNPN and CDR2 SVGIG (reference sequence). Between the trimmed V and J ends, which lost 2 bases and 2 bases, there was a span of 12 bases. The CDR3 protein is CAWSSTGLQETQYF. Here the CDR3 DNA reads TGTGCCTGGAGTTCCACGGGGTTACAAGAGACCCAGTACTTC.

The CDR3 DNA follows: TGCAGTGCAGGGGGACGAGGCTACACCTTC. Its protein is CSAGGRGYTF. The J gene is TRBJ1-2, the V gene TRBV20-1; TRBD1 might be the D (6 bases). Deletions cut 6 bases from V and 8 bases from J, with 10 bases between. The CDR3 totals 10 residues. In germline, CDR1 is DFQATT, CDR2 SNEGSKA (reference sequence).

The chain has TRBV2 and TRBJ1-1; 9 nucleotides agree with TRBD1. V lost 7 bases, J lost 2 bases, and 5 bases stayed unmatched. This CDR3 comprises 14 residues. Germline V CDR1 and CDR2: SNHLY, FYNNEI. The CDR3 DNA follows: TGTGCCAGCACTATGGGACAGGGAAACACTGAAGCTTTCTTT. Protein product: CASTMGQGNTEAFF.

The chain uses TRBV14 and TRBJ2-1; 9 nucleotides agree with TRBD1. The junction had 5 bases not matched to a gene; V was cut back by 2 bases and J by 6 bases. The CDR3 is made up of 15 amino acids. CDR1 is SGHDN and CDR2 is FVKESK in the germline V gene. The CDR3 reads CASSQPGTGINEQFF. The CDR3 nucleotides read TGTGCCAGCAGCCAACCCGGGACAGGGATCAATGAGCAGTTCTTC.

The V and J genes are TRBV6-5 and TRBJ1-3, with 10 nucleotides matching TRBD1. The CDR3 totals 14 residues. The germline V gene has CDR1 MNHEY and CDR2 SVGAGI. The V gene end was trimmed by 9 bases and the J gene end by 4 bases; junction bases not matched to a gene: 6. The chain's CDR3 is CASRQGAAGNTIYF. The CDR3 DNA follows: TGTGCCAGTAGACAGGGGGCGGCCGGAAACACCATATATTTT.

V usage is TRBV29-1 and J usage is TRBJ1-1, with 11 nucleotides matching TRBD1. Germline V gene data show CDR1 as SQVTM and CDR2 as ANQGSEA. The CDR3 is 16 amino acids. Trimming cost V 8 bases and J 2 bases; bases outside gene matches: 13. This chain's CDR3 is CSPDRTGGKVNTEAFF. In nucleotides, the CDR3 is TGCAGCCCCGACCGGACAGGGGGCAAGGTAAACACTGAAGCTTTCTTT.

The chain combines TRBV10-3 with TRBJ1-4; 11 bases are shared with TRBD1. The CDR3 sequence is 15 residues long. Germline CDR1 ENHRY, CDR2 SYGVKD. V gave up 6 bases and J gave up 5 bases; unmatched junction bases: 5. The CDR3 spells CAISRTGGDNEKLFF. As DNA, the CDR3 is TGTGCCATCAGCCGGACAGGGGGCGACAATGAAAAACTGTTTTTT.

The genes are TRBV5-4 and TRBJ2-1, with a possible D match to TRBD2 (6 bases). V was cut by 9 bases and J by 10 bases, with 20 bases left in between. Germline CDR1 reads SGHNT; CDR2 reads YYREEE (reference sequence). The CDR3 runs 13 residues. CDR3 DNA: TGTGCCACCGCGGCATCGGGACTGTTGGAGCAGTTCTTC. This sequence encodes CATAASGLLEQFF.

This chain links TRBV19 with TRBJ1-2, with 9 bases aligning to TRBD1. The junction had 7 bases not matched to a gene; V was cut back by 4 bases and J by 7 bases. The V gene's germline CDR1 is LNHDA and CDR2 SQIVND (reference sequence). CDR3 size: 14 residues. The CDR3 DNA sequence: TGTGCCAGTAGTAAGGAGGACAGGGGATTTGGCTACACCTTC. Protein: CASSKEDRGFGYTF.